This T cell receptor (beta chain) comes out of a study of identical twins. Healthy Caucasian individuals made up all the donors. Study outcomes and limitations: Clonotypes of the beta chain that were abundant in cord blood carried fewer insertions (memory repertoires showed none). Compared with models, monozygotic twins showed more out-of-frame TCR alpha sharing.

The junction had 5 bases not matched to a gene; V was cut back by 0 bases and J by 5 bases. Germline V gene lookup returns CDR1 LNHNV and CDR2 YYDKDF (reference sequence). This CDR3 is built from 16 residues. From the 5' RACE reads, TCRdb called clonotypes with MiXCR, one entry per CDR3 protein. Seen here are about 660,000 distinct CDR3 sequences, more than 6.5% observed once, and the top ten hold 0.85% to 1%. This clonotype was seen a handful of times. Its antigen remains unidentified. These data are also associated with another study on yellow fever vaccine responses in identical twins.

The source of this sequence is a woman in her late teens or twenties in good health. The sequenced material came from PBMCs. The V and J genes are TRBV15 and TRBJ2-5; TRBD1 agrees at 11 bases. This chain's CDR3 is CATSREPGQGDETQYF. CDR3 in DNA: TGTGCCACCAGCAGAGAACCGGGACAGGGGGACGAGACCCAGTACTTC.